The 3 T cell receptor beta chains presented below share a single source sample, sequenced in a study of beta chain features in type 1 diabetes. Reverse transcription of all isolated RNA meant that expressed TCRB transcripts were sequenced. Measured with immunoSEQ multiplex PCR; TCRdb has only the in-frame clones, and not every one. The repertoire has roughly 500,000 clones, about an eighth of them found once; the top ten carry around 0.05%. Source material: naive CD4+ T cells from blood. The receptors originated from a woman aged 18 to 35 in good health.

The chain uses TRBV6-5 and TRBJ2-4, with no clear D. V lost 0 bases and J 5 bases, leaving 11 bases between the germline ends. This CDR3 has 15 amino acids. Germline CDR1 reads MNHEY; CDR2 reads SVGAGI. The CDR3 sequence: CASSYSEPWQNIQYF. The CDR3 nucleotides are TGTGCCAGCAGTTACTCGGAACCCTGGCAAAACATTCAGTACTTC.

In its sample, this clone was seen a few times. V is TRBV29-1 and J is TRBJ2-3; maybe TRBD1 (5 bases). CDR1 SQVTM and CDR2 ANQGSEA come from the germline V gene. CDR3 size: 15 residues. V lost 0 bases, J lost 4 bases, and 14 bases lay in between. The CDR3 loop reads CSVEDRTQVSDTQYF. In DNA form, the CDR3 reads TGCAGCGTTGAAGATCGGACACAGGTCTCAGATACGCAGTATTTT.

The chain uses TRBV7-3 and TRBJ2-7; possible D gene TRBD2, 6 bases. Germline values: CDR1 SGHTA, CDR2 FQGTGA. CDR3 length equals 15 residues. Trimming pared 5 bases from V and 4 bases from J, leaving 18 bases between. The CDR3 bases are TGTGCCAGCAGCCGGGGCGGGACGGACGAGTACGAGCAGTACTTC. Amino acids: CASSRGGTDEYEQYF.